These T cell receptor beta chains were read from a single sample in a study of glioma-infiltrating T cells after dendritic cell vaccination. The repertoire was sequenced with immunoSEQ multiplex PCR; TCRdb's copy has only in-frame clones and lacks some. Of about 65,000 clones detected, around nine tenths appear once; the ten largest clones hold roughly 12%. The specimen comprised blood, sampled after dendritic cell vaccination. These receptors were taken from a human donor with glioblastoma. The conserved cysteine and the conserved F or W are not part of the CDR3 here. The order of the fields is V gene, CDR3 length, J gene, CDR3 protein.

TRBV7-9	13	TRBJ1-6	ASSPPGGPGPPLH
TRBV5-1	14	TRBJ2-1	ASSPGLAGSYNEQF
TRBV4-2	12	TRBJ2-5	ASSQGTSQETQY
TRBV2	13	TRBJ2-3	ASMISGFSTDTQY
TRBV6-6	13	TRBJ2-7	ASSYSGQGDYEQY
TRBV7-2	12	TRBJ1-6	AITPGQVNSPLH
TRBV5-6	12	TRBJ1-2	ASSLDRGRGGYT
TRBV7-9	12	TRBJ2-3	ASSWTGSTDTQY
TRBV7-9	13	TRBJ1-4	ASSSSGGGYEKLF
TRBV30	14	TRBJ1-4	AWVPGGRATNEKLF